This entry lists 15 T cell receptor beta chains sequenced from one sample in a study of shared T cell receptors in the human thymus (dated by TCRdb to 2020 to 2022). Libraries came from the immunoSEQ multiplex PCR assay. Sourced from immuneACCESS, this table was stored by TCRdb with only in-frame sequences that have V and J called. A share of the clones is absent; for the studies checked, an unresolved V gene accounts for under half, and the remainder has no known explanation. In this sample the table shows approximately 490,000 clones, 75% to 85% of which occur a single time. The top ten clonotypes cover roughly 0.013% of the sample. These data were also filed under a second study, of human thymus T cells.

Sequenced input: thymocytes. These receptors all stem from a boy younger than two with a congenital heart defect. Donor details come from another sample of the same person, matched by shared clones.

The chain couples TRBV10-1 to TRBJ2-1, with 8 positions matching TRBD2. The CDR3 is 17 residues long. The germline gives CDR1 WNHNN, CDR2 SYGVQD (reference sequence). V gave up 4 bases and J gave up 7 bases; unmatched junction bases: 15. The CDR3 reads CASSVFQGVAGWNEQFF. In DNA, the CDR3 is TGCGCCAGCAGTGTGTTCCAGGGAGTAGCGGGATGGAATGAGCAGTTCTTC.

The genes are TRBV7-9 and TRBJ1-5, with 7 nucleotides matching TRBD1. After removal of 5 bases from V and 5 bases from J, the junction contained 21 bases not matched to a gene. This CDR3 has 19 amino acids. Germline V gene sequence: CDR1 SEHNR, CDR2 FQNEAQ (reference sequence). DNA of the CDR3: TGTGCCAGCAGCCCCTTAGTAGGCCTATCCGGGACAGATGATCAGCCCCAGCATTTT. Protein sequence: CASSPLVGLSGTDDQPQHF.

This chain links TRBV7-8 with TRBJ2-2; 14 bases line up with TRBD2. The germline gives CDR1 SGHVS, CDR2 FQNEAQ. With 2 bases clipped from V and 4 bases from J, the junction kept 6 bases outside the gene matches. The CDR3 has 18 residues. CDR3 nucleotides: TGTGCCAGCAGCTTACGACTAGCGGGAGGGCCGGTCACCGGGGAGCTGTTTTTT. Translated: CASSLRLAGGPVTGELFF.

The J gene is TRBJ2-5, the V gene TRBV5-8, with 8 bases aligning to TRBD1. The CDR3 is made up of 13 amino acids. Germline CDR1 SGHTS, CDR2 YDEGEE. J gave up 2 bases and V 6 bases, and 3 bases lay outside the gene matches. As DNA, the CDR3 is TGTGCCAGCACCGGGGACAGGCAAGAGACCCAGTACTTC. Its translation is CASTGDRQETQYF.

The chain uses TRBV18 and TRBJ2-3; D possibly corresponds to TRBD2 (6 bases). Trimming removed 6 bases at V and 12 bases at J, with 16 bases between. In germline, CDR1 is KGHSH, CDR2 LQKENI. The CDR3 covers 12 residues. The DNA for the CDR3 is TGTGCCAGCTCCCCTCCTGGGACTGCTCAGTATTTT. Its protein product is CASSPPGTAQYF.

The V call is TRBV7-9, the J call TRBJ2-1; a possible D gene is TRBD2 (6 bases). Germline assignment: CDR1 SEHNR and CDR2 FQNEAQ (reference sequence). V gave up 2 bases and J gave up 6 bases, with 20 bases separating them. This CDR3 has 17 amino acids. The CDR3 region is CASSLPVAAPTCNEQFF. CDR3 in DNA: TGTGCCAGCAGCTTACCCGTAGCGGCCCCGACCTGCAATGAGCAGTTCTTC.

The CDR3 region is CASGSTEAFF. CDR3 sequence (DNA): TGTGCCAGTGGGAGTACTGAAGCTTTCTTT. The chain uses TRBV6-6 and TRBJ1-1; no clear D gene. Trimming shortened V by 9 bases and J by 5 bases, and 7 bases separated the two germline ends. The CDR3 length is 10 residues. Germline values: CDR1 MNHNY, CDR2 SVGAGI (reference sequence).

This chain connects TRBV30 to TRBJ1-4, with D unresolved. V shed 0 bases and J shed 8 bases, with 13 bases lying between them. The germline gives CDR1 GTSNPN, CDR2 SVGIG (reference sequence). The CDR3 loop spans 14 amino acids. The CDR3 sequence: CAWSVYREVEKLFF. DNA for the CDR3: TGTGCCTGGAGTGTGTATAGGGAGGTCGAAAAACTGTTTTTT.

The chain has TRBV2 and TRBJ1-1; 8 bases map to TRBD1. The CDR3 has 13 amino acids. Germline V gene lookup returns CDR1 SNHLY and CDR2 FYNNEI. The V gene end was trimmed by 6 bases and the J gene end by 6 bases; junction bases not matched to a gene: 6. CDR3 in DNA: TGTGCCAGCAGCGCCAGGGGGCCACCTGAAGCTTTCTTT. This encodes CASSARGPPEAFF.

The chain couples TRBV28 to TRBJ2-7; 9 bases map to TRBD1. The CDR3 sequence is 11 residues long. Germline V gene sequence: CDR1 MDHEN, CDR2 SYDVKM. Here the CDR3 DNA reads TGTGGGACTTTAGGACAGGGGATCCAGTACTTC. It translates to CGTLGQGIQYF.

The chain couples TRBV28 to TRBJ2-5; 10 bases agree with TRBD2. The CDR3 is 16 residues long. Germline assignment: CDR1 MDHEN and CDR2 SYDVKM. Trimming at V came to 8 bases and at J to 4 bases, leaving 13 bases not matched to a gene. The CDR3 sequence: CASVRTSSGSIETQYF. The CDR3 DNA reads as TGTGCCAGCGTCAGAACGTCTAGCGGGAGTATAGAGACCCAGTACTTC.

In DNA form, the CDR3 reads TGTGCCAGTAGTGTTCCGGGACAGGGGGCCTCCGAGCAGTACTTC. It codes for CASSVPGQGASEQYF. The chain joins TRBV19 to TRBJ2-7; TRBD1 aligns across 12 bases. CDR3 length equals 15 residues. After removal of 5 bases from V and 6 bases from J, the junction contained 8 bases not matched to a gene. CDR1 and CDR2 (germline): LNHDA, SQIVND (reference sequence). The full variable domain, its missing parts supplied by reference TRBV19 and TRBJ2-7, is DGGITQSPKYLFRKEGQNVTLSCEQNLNHDAMYWYRQDPGQGLRLIYYSQIVNDFQKGDIAEGYSVSREKKESFPLTVTSAQKNPTAFYLCASSVPGQGASEQYFGPGTRLTVT.

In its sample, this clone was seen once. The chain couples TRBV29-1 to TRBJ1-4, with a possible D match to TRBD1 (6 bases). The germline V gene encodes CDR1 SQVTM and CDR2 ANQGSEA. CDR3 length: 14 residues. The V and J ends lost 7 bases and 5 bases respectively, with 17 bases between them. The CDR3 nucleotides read TGCAGCGACCAGCCCCGTGACAGGAATGAAAAACTGTTTTTT. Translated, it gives CSDQPRDRNEKLFF.

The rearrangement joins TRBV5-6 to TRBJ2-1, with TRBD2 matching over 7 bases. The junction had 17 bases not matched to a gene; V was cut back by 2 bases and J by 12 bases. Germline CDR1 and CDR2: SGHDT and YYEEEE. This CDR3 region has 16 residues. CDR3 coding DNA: TGTGCCAGCAGCTTTGCCCGGGCCCGAGAGCGGGAAGGGCAGTTCTTC. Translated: CASSFARAREREGQFF.

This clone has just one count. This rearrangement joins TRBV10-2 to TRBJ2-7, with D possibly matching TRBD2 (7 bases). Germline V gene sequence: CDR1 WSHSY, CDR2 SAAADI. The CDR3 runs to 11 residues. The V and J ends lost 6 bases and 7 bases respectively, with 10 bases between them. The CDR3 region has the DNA TGCGCCAGCAGGGGGAGGGGGGAGCAGTACTTC. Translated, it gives CASRGRGEQYF.